The rows below give T cell receptor beta chains drawn from one sample of a study of blood T cell repertoires in COVID-19. Profiled with immunoSEQ multiplex PCR; TCRdb holds only in-frame clones, not every one. The sample lists some 490,000 clones; less than 90% were seen once. Sequencing used PBMCs or T cells enriched from blood (not recorded which). Receptors originate from a woman aged 55-69 years who had recovered from COVID-19. CDR3s include the opening cysteine and the closing phenylalanine or tryptophan. A D gene is named only where the DNA matches it firmly. Clone size, where shown, is once, few, many, or a class for clones that have expanded.

NA TRBD1 TRBJ2-2 TRBV18 CASSPGQLTGELFF TGTGCCAGCTCACCGGGACAGCTCACCGGGGAGCTGTTTTTT
NA NA TRBJ2-1 TRBV4-1 CASSQDLMLAANEQFF TGCGCCAGCAGCCAAGATCTTATGTTAGCGGCCAATGAGCAGTTCTTC
NA TRBD1 TRBJ1-1 TRBV9 CASSSQGTGGTEAFF TGTGCCAGCAGCTCCCAAGGGACAGGGGGAACTGAAGCTTTCTTT
NA NA TRBJ2-4 TRBV2 CASRPQRTKNIQYF TGTGCCAGCAGGCCCCAGCGTACCAAAAACATTCAGTACTTC
NA NA TRBJ2-1 TRBV6-5 CASSYSKGGVYNEQFF TGTGCCAGCAGTTACTCGAAGGGCGGGGTCTACAATGAGCAGTTCTTC
NA NA TRBJ1-3 TRBV28 CASSLSQGGGNTIYF TGTGCCAGCAGTTTAAGCCAGGGAGGCGGAAACACCATATATTTT
NA TRBD2 TRBJ2-3 TRBV12-5 CASGLALAGGRRDTQYF TGTGCTAGTGGTTTGGCCCTAGCGGGGGGCCGGAGAGATACGCAGTATTTT
NA NA TRBJ1-5 TRBV6-5 CASRNPQGQPQHF TGTGCCAGCAGGAACCCCCAGGGTCAGCCCCAGCATTTT
once NA TRBJ1-4 TRBV6-1 CASSERGRVANEKLFF TGTGCCAGCAGTGAACGGGGGAGGGTAGCTAATGAAAAACTGTTTTTT
NA NA TRBJ2-2 TRBV30 CAWSSGQQGTGELFF TGTGCCTGGAGTTCAGGACAGCAGGGCACCGGGGAGCTGTTTTTT
NA NA TRBJ2-7 TRBV5-4 CASSLPGYEQYF TGTGCCAGCAGCCTCCCCGGCTACGAGCAGTACTTC
NA NA TRBJ2-5 TRBV5-6 CASSLTGLETQYF TGTGCCAGCAGCTTGACAGGTCTCGAGACCCAGTACTTC
NA NA TRBJ1-3 TRBV4-1 CASSQDPLSSGNTIYF TGCGCCAGCAGCCAAGACCCCCTGAGCTCTGGAAACACCATATATTTT
NA TRBD1 TRBJ1-1 TRBV5-1 CASMQGQGTEAFF TGCGCCAGCATGCAGGGACAGGGTACTGAAGCTTTCTTT
NA NA TRBJ1-5 TRBV27 CASSLISNQPQHF TGTGCCAGCAGCCTAATAAGCAATCAGCCCCAGCATTTT
NA TRBD2 TRBJ2-2 TRBV19 CASSGGGSGELFF TGTGCCAGTAGCGGGGGGGGCTCCGGGGAGCTGTTTTTT
NA TRBD1 TRBJ1-1 TRBV7-8 CASSLGQGNTEAFF TGTGCCAGCAGCTTAGGACAGGGGAACACTGAAGCTTTCTTT
NA NA TRBJ1-5 TRBV5-8 CASSGEGGVHSNQPQHF TGTGCCAGCAGCGGGGAGGGCGGGGTTCATAGCAATCAGCCCCAGCATTTT
NA NA TRBJ1-1 TRBV29-1 CSVDEGEGTEAFF TGCAGCGTTGATGAGGGCGAAGGCACTGAAGCTTTCTTT
NA TRBD1 TRBJ1-4 TRBV27 CASSLLGQGFEKLFF TGTGCCAGCAGTTTATTAGGACAGGGCTTCGAAAAACTGTTTTTT
once NA TRBJ2-1 TRBV18 CASSPFRGTYNEQFF TGTGCCAGCTCACCGTTCCGGGGGACCTACAATGAGCAGTTCTTC
NA TRBD1 TRBJ2-2 TRBV7-2 CASSLRDRYPGELFF TGTGCCAGCAGCTTAAGGGACAGATACCCCGGGGAGCTGTTTTTT
few NA TRBJ1-1 TRBV10-3 CAIGQGTEAFF TGTGCCATCGGGCAGGGCACTGAAGCTTTCTTT
NA TRBD1 TRBJ2-2 TRBV18 CASSRGTGANTGELFF TGTGCCAGCTCCCGAGGGACAGGGGCGAACACCGGGGAGCTGTTTTTT